The table lists the clone carrying this T cell receptor (beta chain) with a few counts. Its antigen is still unknown. This sample stems from a study of regulatory T cells in long-lasting Graves disease. The study's findings and limits: A greater number of public clonotypes (over 2,500) was shared by persistent patients than by new patients (roughly 880).

The CDR3 is made up of 14 amino acids. V was pared by 5 bases and J by 1 base, with 11 bases between. Germline loops: CDR1 DFQATT, CDR2 SNEGSKA (reference sequence). Time point specified: persistent/refractory GD, antithyroid drugs over 5 years with positive TRAb. After RNA was extracted from PBMCs, the TCR library was made from it. According to the study, TCR beta libraries were built with iRepertoire HTBI primers and CDR3-region Arm-PCR. TCRdb reanalysed the multiplex PCR reads using MiXCR and keeps one entry per CDR3 protein. The sample shows roughly 700,000 distinct CDR3 sequences, around 30% of them seen only once.

The material was peripheral blood mononuclear cells (PBMCs), obtained when the disease was refractory, from a patient treated with antithyroid drugs. The TCR sequence derives from a female donor with Graves disease. This chain uses TRBV20-1 with TRBJ1-4; unclear D gene. DNA of the CDR3: TGCAGTGCTGCCGCCGGGGTAACTAATGAAAAACTGTTTTTT. It yields the protein CSAAAGVTNEKLFF.